This passage covers 29 T cell receptor beta chains from one sample sequenced in a study of beta chain features in type 1 diabetes. The investigators reverse transcribed all of the isolated RNA, so they sequenced expressed TCRB transcripts. Here immunoSEQ multiplex PCR was the method, and the copy in TCRdb shows in-frame clones only, minus some. The sample records about 340,000 clones, roughly 8% being singletons. The material sequenced was central memory CD4+ T cells from blood. These receptors were obtained from a woman under 30 in good health.

This chain uses TRBV5-6 with TRBJ2-5, with D possibly matching TRBD1 (6 bases). This CDR3 comprises 17 residues. V lost 0 bases and J lost 4, with 19 bases in between. Per germline, CDR1 SGHDT and CDR2 YYEEEE. The CDR3 nucleotides are TGTGCCAGCAGCTTGGCTCAGGGGTTCAGAGGAGGAGAGACCCAGTACTTC. Its translation: CASSLAQGFRGGETQYF. The variable domain in full, with the rest retrieved from reference TRBV5-6 and TRBJ2-5, is DAGVTQSPTHLIKTRGQQVTLRCSPKSGHDTVSWYQQALGQGPQFIFQYYEEEERQRGNFPDRFSGHQFPNYSSELNVNALLLGDSALYLCASSLAQGFRGGETQYFGPGTRLLVL.

The chain combines TRBV5-1 with TRBJ2-5, with D possibly being TRBD1 or TRBD2 (5 bases each). V was trimmed by 4 bases and J by 2 bases, leaving 9 bases between them. Germline V CDR1 and CDR2: SGHRS, YFSETQ. The CDR3 spans 13 residues. DNA of the CDR3: TGCGCCAGCAGCGGGACGGTTCAAGAGACCCAGTACTTC. Its protein product is CASSGTVQETQYF.

The J gene is TRBJ2-7, the V gene TRBV4-3; 9 bases agree with TRBD2. V trimming: 0 bases; J trimming: 2 bases; junction bases outside the gene matches: 2. This CDR3 has 15 residues. From germline, CDR1 is LGHNA and CDR2 YSLEER. The DNA for the CDR3 is TGCGCCAGCAGCCAAGAGCTAGCGGGGACCTACGAGCAGTACTTC. Translation: CASSQELAGTYEQYF.

The table lists this clone with a few counts. The J gene is TRBJ2-3, the V gene TRBV4-2; TRBD2 aligns across 10 bases. Germline CDR1 reads LGHNA; CDR2 reads YNFKEQ. Unmatched junction bases numbered 10, after V lost 1 base and J lost 0 bases. The CDR3 covers 19 residues. DNA of the CDR3: TGTGCCAGCAGCCAAGTTCTAGCGGGAGCTGTGTCTAGCACAGATACGCAGTATTTT. This encodes CASSQVLAGAVSSTDTQYF.

This chain links TRBV5-6 with TRBJ2-7; tentative D call: TRBD1 (7 bases). Germline CDR1 and CDR2: SGHDT and YYEEEE. The CDR3 covers 11 residues. Trimming left V 8 bases short and J 12 bases short, with 18 bases between. This CDR3 is CARRQGGRGYF. The CDR3 DNA reads TGTGCCAGGAGGCAGGGGGGCCGAGGGTACTTC. Drawing the rest from reference TRBV5-6 and TRBJ2-7, the complete variable domain is DAGVTQSPTHLIKTRGQQVTLRCSPKSGHDTVSWYQQALGQGPQFIFQYYEEEERQRGNFPDRFSGHQFPNYSSELNVNALLLGDSALYLCARRQGGRGYFGPGTRLTVT.

This clone was seen only a few times. This chain joins TRBV27 and TRBJ2-7, with D perhaps TRBD1 (5 bases). V lost 4 bases and J 3 bases, leaving 25 bases between the germline ends. Germline CDR1 MNHEY, CDR2 SMNVEV (reference sequence). The CDR3 sequence is 18 residues long. The CDR3 nucleotides are TGTGCCAGCAGTTATTCAACAACAGGTCCTCGGGCCTACTACGAGCAGTACTTC. Its protein is CASSYSTTGPRAYYEQYF.

This clone has a count of ten or more. The chain has TRBV5-4 and TRBJ2-6; a possible D gene is TRBD1 (6 bases). Per germline, CDR1 SGHNT and CDR2 YYREEE (reference sequence). The CDR3 loop spans 15 amino acids. V was shortened by 5 bases and J by 4 bases, with 13 bases between the two germline ends. The CDR3 region is CASSLQGHGANVLTF. DNA for the CDR3: TGTGCCAGCAGTTTACAGGGACACGGGGCCAACGTCCTGACTTTC. Full variable domain (outside the CDR3, taken from reference TRBV5-4 and TRBJ2-6): ETGVTQSPTHLIKTRGQQVTLRCSSQSGHNTVSWYQQALGQGPQFIFQYYREEENGRGNFPPRFSGLQFPNYSSELNVNALELDDSALYLCASSLQGHGANVLTFGAGSRLTVL.

This clone was counted only a few times. The genes are TRBV12-5 and TRBJ2-5; D is uncertain. The CDR3 is 14 residues long. V dropped 1 base and J dropped 5 bases, with 11 bases sitting between them. In germline, CDR1 is LGHNT, CDR2 FRNRAP. For the CDR3, the DNA is TGTGCTAGTGGTTTGGCCTGGGGTTCTGAGACCCAGTACTTC. It encodes CASGLAWGSETQYF.

Only a few counts were recorded for this clone. V gene TRBV7-3 combines with J gene TRBJ2-1; 13 nucleotides line up with TRBD2. The CDR3 consists of 15 residues. CDR1 is SGHTA and CDR2 is FQGTGA in the germline V gene. V lost 5 bases, J lost 10 bases, and 8 bases stayed unmatched. CDR3 protein: CASSNGLAGADEQFF. The CDR3 nucleotides are TGTGCCAGCAGCAACGGACTAGCGGGAGCGGACGAGCAGTTCTTC.

The sample holds a few counts of this clone. The chain combines TRBV14 with TRBJ2-4; D possibly corresponds to TRBD1 (6 bases). The V gene lost 4 bases and the J gene lost 3 bases, with 13 bases spanning the gap. Germline lookup yields CDR1 SGHDN and CDR2 FVKESK. The CDR3 runs 15 residues. The CDR3 protein is CASSRTGRGKNIQYF. The CDR3, as DNA: TGTGCCAGCAGCCGCACAGGGAGAGGCAAAAACATTCAGTACTTC.

This chain joins TRBV6-5 and TRBJ1-5; D remains ambiguous. The germline CDR1 and CDR2 sequences are MNHEY and SVGAGI. The CDR3 is 14 amino acids. Trimming shortened V by 5 bases and J by 1 base, and 9 bases separated the two germline ends. For the CDR3, the DNA is TGTGCCAGCAGTGAAACATGGAGCAATCAGCCCCAGCATTTT. Residues: CASSETWSNQPQHF.

The rearrangement uses TRBV7-2 and TRBJ2-7; 14 bases line up with TRBD2. V was pared by 5 bases and J by 3 bases, with 6 bases of the junction left unmatched. The CDR3 has 16 amino acids. Germline V gene lookup returns CDR1 SGHTA and CDR2 FQGNSA. CDR3 region: CASSPIGTSGSYEQYF. The CDR3 region has the DNA TGTGCCAGCAGCCCGATAGGGACTAGCGGGAGCTACGAGCAGTACTTC.

V usage is TRBV5-1 and J usage is TRBJ2-5, with 7 bases matching TRBD2. CDR3 length: 15 residues. Germline assignment: CDR1 SGHRS and CDR2 YFSETQ. The V and J ends lost 0 bases and 4 bases, in that order; junction bases with no gene match: 6. The DNA of the CDR3 is TGCGCCAGCAGCTTGGGTGCGGGAGTGGGAGAGACCCAGTACTTC. This sequence encodes CASSLGAGVGETQYF.

Remarks on this clone: Relative to the germline gene, one junction end is altered; a read error may explain this. V usage is TRBV15 and J usage is TRBJ2-7; the D is unclear. The CDR3 length is 12 residues. Germline CDR1 and CDR2: LNHNV and YYDKDF (reference sequence). CDR3 in amino acids: CATSRDGREQYF. Here the CDR3 DNA reads TGTGCCACCAGCCGAGACGGGCGCGAGCAGTACTTC.

This chain uses TRBV28 with TRBJ2-7, with 12 bases matching TRBD2. The V segment lost 4 bases and the J segment 1 base; nucleotides outside the gene matches: 2. Germline V gene data show CDR1 as MDHEN and CDR2 as SYDVKM. This CDR3 region has 15 residues. Written as DNA, the CDR3 is TGTGCCAGCAGTTCTCTAGCGGGAGGGTCCTACGAGCAGTACTTC. This translates into CASSSLAGGSYEQYF.

The genes are TRBV14 and TRBJ2-7, with D unresolved. The CDR3 is made up of 13 amino acids. With 4 bases removed from V and 0 bases from J, the gap between germline ends came to 7 bases. Germline assignment: CDR1 SGHDN and CDR2 FVKESK. The CDR3 is CASSPGTSYEQYF. CDR3 nucleotide sequence: TGTGCCAGCAGCCCGGGTACCTCCTACGAGCAGTACTTC.

This clone was recorded a few times. V gene TRBV19 combines with J gene TRBJ2-7, with a tentative D call TRBD2 (6 bases). The ends were cut back, 6 bases at V and 4 bases at J, with 22 bases in the middle. The CDR3 contains 16 residues. Germline CDR1 is LNHDA and CDR2 is SQIVND (reference sequence). The CDR3 is CASRVAAEGWAYEQYF. The CDR3 bases are TGTGCCAGTAGAGTAGCGGCCGAGGGCTGGGCTTACGAGCAGTACTTC.

This clone has just a few counts. The CDR3 DNA reads TGTGCCAGCAGTCAGGCATCGACCCGGCAGTACTTC. Amino acids: CASSQASTRQYF. The genes are TRBV28 and TRBJ2-7; no firm D call. The CDR3 consists of 12 residues. CDR1 MDHEN and CDR2 SYDVKM come from the germline V gene. V was shortened by 5 bases and J by 9 bases, with 14 bases between the two germline ends.

This clone was detected only a few times. This sequence joins TRBV7-8 and TRBJ2-5; D is possibly TRBD1 (6 bases). V was shortened by 8 bases and J by 5 bases, with 15 bases between the two germline ends. Germline V gene sequence: CDR1 SGHVS, CDR2 FQNEAQ. This CDR3 comprises 13 residues. The CDR3 DNA reads TGTGCCAGCTGTGCAGGGGCCGGGGAGACCCAGTACTTC. It encodes CASCAGAGETQYF.

This clone was seen more than once but under ten times. The chain has TRBV7-2 and TRBJ2-1; the match to TRBD2 covers 9 bases. The CDR3 length is 12 residues. Germline V gives CDR1 SGHTA, CDR2 FQGNSA. The V and J ends lost 5 bases and 12 bases, in that order; junction bases with no gene match: 5. CDR3 coding DNA: TGTGCCAGCAGCCCCGGGACTAGCCCGCAGTTCTTC. This gives the protein CASSPGTSPQFF.

A few counts support this clone. Other DNA sequences of this sample code for an identical CDR3. The V and J genes are TRBV18 and TRBJ1-3; possible D gene TRBD1, 5 bases. The CDR3 runs 14 residues. Germline V CDR1 and CDR2: KGHSH, LQKENI. The V gene lost 3 bases and the J gene lost 0 bases, with 6 bases spanning the gap. The CDR3 spells CASSPGVSGNTIYF. The DNA of the CDR3 is TGTGCCAGCTCACCGGGGGTCTCTGGAAACACCATATATTTT.

The sample holds a few counts of this clone. The gene calls are TRBV11-1 and TRBJ2-5, with D hard to call. Germline-derived CDR1 and CDR2 are SGHAT and FQDESV (reference sequence). V dropped 0 bases and J dropped 5 bases, with 4 bases sitting between them. The CDR3 is 12 residues long. CDR3 sequence: CASSLARETQYF. In DNA, the CDR3 is TGTGCCAGCAGCTTAGCCCGGGAGACCCAGTACTTC.

The DNA for the CDR3 is TGTGCCAGCAGTTCAAGTACAGGTTTTGTTGAAAAACTGTTTTTT. Residues: CASSSSTGFVEKLFF. V gene TRBV28 combines with J gene TRBJ1-4, with D possibly being TRBD1 (5 bases). Germline CDR1 MDHEN, CDR2 SYDVKM. V was pared by 4 bases and J by 7 bases, with 16 bases between. This CDR3 comprises 15 residues.

This clone was counted between two and nine times. The chain joins TRBV27 to TRBJ2-7; 7 bases are a match to TRBD1. The V and J ends lost 3 bases and 3 bases, in that order; junction bases with no gene match: 5. Germline V gene lookup returns CDR1 MNHEY and CDR2 SMNVEV (reference sequence). The CDR3 spans 14 residues. CDR3 sequence reads: CASSFQGGIYEQYF. In nucleotides, the CDR3 is TGTGCCAGCAGTTTCCAAGGGGGCATCTACGAGCAGTACTTC.

V gene TRBV7-9 combines with J gene TRBJ2-1, with a weak D call TRBD1 (6 bases). The CDR3 consists of 15 residues. The V and J ends lost 5 bases and 6 bases respectively, with 17 bases between them. Per the germline V gene, CDR1 is SEHNR and CDR2 is FQNEAQ (reference sequence). CDR3 sequence reads: CASSQGWEWGNEQFF. As DNA, the CDR3 is TGTGCCAGCAGCCAGGGGTGGGAATGGGGCAATGAGCAGTTCTTC. The full variable domain, in which reference TRBV7-9 and TRBJ2-1 provide the parts outside the CDR3, is DTGVSQNPRHKITKRGQNVTFRCDPISEHNRLYWYRQTLGQGPEFLTYFQNEAQLEKSRLLSDRFSAERPKGSFSTLEIQRTEQGDSAMYLCASSQGWEWGNEQFFGPGTRLTVL.

This clone occurred once. The J gene is TRBJ1-3, the V gene TRBV15; D is possibly TRBD1 (6 bases). The germline V and J ends were trimmed by 5 bases and 4 bases, with 15 bases remaining between them. This CDR3 is built from 15 residues. CDR1 is LNHNV and CDR2 is YYDKDF in the germline V gene (reference sequence). The CDR3 sequence is CATSQRRDIGNTIYF. The CDR3 DNA sequence: TGTGCCACCAGCCAGCGAAGGGACATCGGAAACACCATATATTTT.

This clone was observed a handful of times. The chain uses TRBV29-1 and TRBJ2-3; 9 bases match TRBD2. The length of the CDR3 is 14 residues. Looked up from germline, CDR1 is SQVTM and CDR2 is ANQGSEA. Trimming at V came to 5 bases and at J to 3 bases, leaving 6 bases not matched to a gene. CDR3 coding DNA: TGCAGCGTTACGGGACTAGCTGTGACAGATACGCAGTATTTT. Its protein is CSVTGLAVTDTQYF.

This clone came up a few times. The V gene is TRBV6-6, the J gene TRBJ2-5, with no clear D. Per germline, CDR1 MNHNY and CDR2 SVGAGI (reference sequence). The CDR3 runs to 13 residues. V was shortened by 6 bases and J by 4 bases, with 12 bases between the two germline ends. For the CDR3, the DNA is TGTGCCAGCAGCACCCCAGCCACAGAGACCCAGTACTTC. It specifies CASSTPATETQYF.

This clone was picked up a small number of times. The chain joins TRBV6-6 to TRBJ1-5, with D possibly matching TRBD1 (5 bases). In germline, CDR1 is MNHNY, CDR2 SVGAGI (reference sequence). The length of the CDR3 is 16 residues. Trimming shortened V by 0 bases and J by 5 bases, and 14 bases separated the two germline ends. This CDR3 is CASSYSIGAADQPQHF. The CDR3 bases are TGTGCCAGCAGTTACTCGATAGGGGCTGCGGATCAGCCCCAGCATTTT.